This T cell receptor beta chain was observed in a study of regulatory T cells in long-lasting Graves disease. Germline CDR1 reads SGHKS; CDR2 reads YYEKEE (reference sequence). This CDR3 is 14 amino acids long. Losses at the gene ends were 4 bases for V and 1 base for J; bases not matched to a gene: 4. Whole-study findings and limits: A greater number of public clonotypes (fewer than 3,000) was shared by persistent patients than by new patients (about 890).

This clonotype was counted ten times or more. Its antigen is unknown. Indicated time point: newly diagnosed GD, antithyroid drugs for less than 3 months. RNA isolated from PBMCs was used to make the TCR library. Investigators prepared the TCR beta libraries by applying iRepertoire HTBI primers and Arm-PCR of CDR3 regions. A single record per CDR3 protein comes from TCRdb applying MiXCR to the multiplex PCR reads. Altogether hundreds of thousands of distinct CDR3 sequences are present, 15% to 20% being singletons, with the ten largest covering 12%. The sample also formed part of further work on T cells in Graves' hyperthyroidism and ophthalmopathy.

The sequencing used peripheral blood mononuclear cells (PBMCs), collected at new diagnosis, from a patient treated with antithyroid drugs. This sequence joins TRBV5-5 and TRBJ1-1; TRBD1 agrees at 7 bases. The clonotype originates from a man between 18 and 29 years old with Graves disease. As DNA, the CDR3 is TGTGCCAGCAGCATACGGACAGGGAACACTGAAGCTTTCTTT. It encodes CASSIRTGNTEAFF.